The rows below give T cell receptor beta chains drawn from one sample of a study of blood T cell repertoires in COVID-19. The repertoire was sequenced with immunoSEQ multiplex PCR; TCRdb's copy has only in-frame clones and lacks some. The table includes approximately 120,000 clones, around four fifths detected once. Sequencing was carried out using peripheral blood. These receptors came from a woman aged 60-75 years with acute or convalescent COVID-19. CDR3s leave out the opening cysteine and the closing phenylalanine or tryptophan. The order of the fields is J gene, clone size, V gene, CDR3 protein. A clone size is listed for some rows: how often the clone was seen (once, few, many), or a class if it is expanded.

J gene: TRBJ2-1
clone size: .
V gene: TRBV14
CDR3 protein: ASSQAGTGNNEQF

J gene: TRBJ1-3
clone size: few
V gene: TRBV7-9
CDR3 protein: ASSLTGAGNTIY

J gene: TRBJ1-3
clone size: few
V gene: TRBV5-6
CDR3 protein: ASSLSGRIAIY

J gene: TRBJ2-5
clone size: .
V gene: TRBV5-1
CDR3 protein: ASSLGVAGVSHQETQY

J gene: TRBJ2-7
clone size: .
V gene: TRBV5-4
CDR3 protein: ASSLGRDRVNYEQY

J gene: TRBJ2-3
clone size: .
V gene: TRBV7-3
CDR3 protein: ASSPEGRLAGGQV

J gene: TRBJ1-6
clone size: .
V gene: TRBV5-4
CDR3 protein: ASSFRQGGNSPLH

J gene: TRBJ2-1
clone size: .
V gene: TRBV10-1
CDR3 protein: ASSSESMAGRGAFNEQF

J gene: TRBJ1-1
clone size: .
V gene: TRBV28
CDR3 protein: ASSLQGNTEAF

J gene: TRBJ2-1
clone size: once
V gene: TRBV9
CDR3 protein: ASNLGGDYNEQF

J gene: TRBJ1-5
clone size: once
V gene: TRBV3-1/TRBV3-2
CDR3 protein: ASSQSTAQPQH

J gene: TRBJ1-6
clone size: .
V gene: TRBV12-3/TRBV12-4
CDR3 protein: ASASSGSSPLH

J gene: TRBJ2-3
clone size: once
V gene: TRBV10-1
CDR3 protein: ASSEAELPDTQY

J gene: TRBJ2-1
clone size: .
V gene: TRBV27
CDR3 protein: ASSFYRGYNEQF

J gene: TRBJ1-1
clone size: .
V gene: TRBV5-1
CDR3 protein: ASTPTGGPQAF

J gene: TRBJ2-7
clone size: few
V gene: TRBV21-1
CDR3 protein: ASSVIDLDRGVAYEQY

J gene: TRBJ2-5
clone size: few
V gene: TRBV5-1
CDR3 protein: ASSSNPSDQETQY

J gene: TRBJ1-2
clone size: .
V gene: TRBV7-3
CDR3 protein: ASSFLLQGGGYT

J gene: TRBJ2-7
clone size: .
V gene: TRBV3-1/TRBV3-2
CDR3 protein: ASSQGAAGGFGEQY

J gene: TRBJ1-2
clone size: .
V gene: TRBV9
CDR3 protein: ASSVDGYGYT

J gene: TRBJ2-5
clone size: .
V gene: TRBV7-8
CDR3 protein: ASSSRLAGGETQY

J gene: TRBJ1-1
clone size: .
V gene: TRBV7-2
CDR3 protein: ASSPVAQGTEAF

J gene: TRBJ2-7
clone size: .
V gene: TRBV6-6
CDR3 protein: ASSLGTSGGYEQY

J gene: TRBJ1-4
clone size: .
V gene: TRBV18
CDR3 protein: ASSRLGGLEKLF

J gene: TRBJ2-3
clone size: .
V gene: TRBV28
CDR3 protein: ASSRTSGGTNTQY

J gene: TRBJ2-2
clone size: .
V gene: TRBV9
CDR3 protein: ASSVAGVTAGELF

J gene: TRBJ2-2
clone size: .
V gene: TRBV10-3
CDR3 protein: ASSGRQDTGELF

J gene: TRBJ2-6
clone size: .
V gene: TRBV6-5
CDR3 protein: ASKESGANVLT

J gene: TRBJ2-1
clone size: .
V gene: TRBV14
CDR3 protein: ASSQPTGAGGPYNEQF

J gene: TRBJ1-1
clone size: .
V gene: TRBV7-3
CDR3 protein: ASSLSQDTEAF

J gene: TRBJ2-1
clone size: .
V gene: TRBV5-6
CDR3 protein: ASSLELAGGPISYNEQF

J gene: TRBJ1-5
clone size: .
V gene: TRBV12-3/TRBV12-4
CDR3 protein: ASSIGVQPQH

J gene: TRBJ2-7
clone size: .
V gene: TRBV25-1
CDR3 protein: ASSESTTGSYEQY

J gene: TRBJ2-3
clone size: .
V gene: TRBV11-2
CDR3 protein: ASSLTGSSTDTQY

J gene: TRBJ2-7
clone size: .
V gene: TRBV4-2
CDR3 protein: ASSPRDSSYEQY

J gene: TRBJ1-4
clone size: few
V gene: TRBV18
CDR3 protein: ASSPPSREKLF

J gene: TRBJ1-1
clone size: .
V gene: TRBV19
CDR3 protein: ASSRQGAGNTEAF

J gene: TRBJ1-4
clone size: .
V gene: TRBV6-1
CDR3 protein: ASSEALGSWTVNEKLF

J gene: TRBJ2-1
clone size: .
V gene: TRBV4-1
CDR3 protein: ASSQATSGRAFEQF

J gene: TRBJ2-1
clone size: .
V gene: TRBV21-1
CDR3 protein: ASSKGAGVRYNEQF

J gene: TRBJ2-1
clone size: .
V gene: TRBV10-3
CDR3 protein: AISESSGGRVEQF

J gene: TRBJ2-1
clone size: .
V gene: TRBV19
CDR3 protein: ASSIEDYTNEQF

J gene: TRBJ1-6
clone size: .
V gene: TRBV19
CDR3 protein: ASRSQGDGSPLH

J gene: TRBJ1-1
clone size: .
V gene: TRBV12-3/TRBV12-4
CDR3 protein: ASSFEAGAF

J gene: TRBJ1-1
clone size: .
V gene: TRBV3-1/TRBV3-2
CDR3 protein: ASSLRGEGGNTEAF

J gene: TRBJ1-5
clone size: .
V gene: TRBV2
CDR3 protein: ASTLGWGGNQPQH

J gene: TRBJ2-7
clone size: once
V gene: TRBV7-8
CDR3 protein: ASSSSSGRYEQY

J gene: TRBJ2-7
clone size: once
V gene: TRBV6-5
CDR3 protein: ASSPGPPAYEQY

J gene: TRBJ2-1
clone size: .
V gene: TRBV9
CDR3 protein: ASSAGGTTGYNEQF

J gene: TRBJ2-7
clone size: .
V gene: TRBV5-1
CDR3 protein: ASSSGTGVYEQY

J gene: TRBJ1-3
clone size: .
V gene: TRBV4-1
CDR3 protein: ASSPGRTIY

J gene: TRBJ2-7
clone size: .
V gene: TRBV7-9
CDR3 protein: ASSLQAYEQY